What follows are 5 T cell receptor beta chains derived from one specimen sequenced in a study of vaccination effects on CD4 cells after COVID-19. Sequencing followed a ViraFEST assay step that expanded antigen-specific CD4+ T cells with viral peptide pools. Following culture for under 12 days, CD4+ T cells were isolated. The vaccine given was either BNT162b2 or mRNA-1273, in two doses. Using immunoSEQ multiplex PCR, the repertoire was profiled, and TCRdb retains in-frame clones only, with some absent. The table has about 72,000 clones, 75% to 85% seen once; the top ten hold 1% to 1.5%. These receptors' antigens are unknown. The source material was CD4+ T cells from PBMCs cultured with HCoV-229E spike peptides, sampled after COVID-19 vaccination. These receptors all come from a human donor who received a COVID-19 vaccine.

The V call is TRBV19, the J call TRBJ1-4; 10 positions match TRBD1. Germline CDR1 LNHDA, CDR2 SQIVND (reference sequence). The CDR3 covers 16 residues. Trimming removed 5 bases from V and 2 bases from J; junction bases left unmatched: 5. The CDR3, as DNA: TGTGCCAGTAGTGACGACAGGGGGCATACTAATGAAAAACTGTTTTTT. Its translation: CASSDDRGHTNEKLFF. The variable domain in full, completed from reference TRBV19 and TRBJ1-4, reads DGGITQSPKYLFRKEGQNVTLSCEQNLNHDAMYWYRQDPGQGLRLIYYSQIVNDFQKGDIAEGYSVSREKKESFPLTVTSAQKNPTAFYLCASSDDRGHTNEKLFFGSGTQLSVL.

This clone was found once. CDR3 DNA sequence: TGTGCCAGCAGAACCTCAGGGTTTGAAGCTTTCTTT. Translation: CASRTSGFEAFF. The chain uses TRBV27 and TRBJ1-1; tentative D call: TRBD1 (5 bases). Trimming shortened V by 6 bases and J by 7 bases, and 12 bases separated the two germline ends. The CDR3 has 12 residues. The V gene's germline CDR1 is MNHEY and CDR2 SMNVEV (reference sequence).

V usage is TRBV6-5 and J usage is TRBJ2-5; D tentatively fits TRBD1 or TRBD2 (5 bases each). CDR1 is MNHEY and CDR2 is SVGAGI in the germline V gene. The V end lost 9 bases, the J end lost 5 bases, and 22 bases lay between the germline ends. The CDR3 is 15 amino acids. CDR3 nucleotide sequence: TGTGCCAGTTTAAGGGACCTTACTAAAGGGGAGACCCAGTACTTC. Translation gives CASLRDLTKGETQYF.

This chain links TRBV5-1 with TRBJ2-2, with D unclear. This CDR3 is built from 15 residues. The germline V gene encodes CDR1 SGHRS and CDR2 YFSETQ. V was clipped by 6 bases and J by 1 base, with 13 bases between them. Here the CDR3 DNA reads TGCGCCAGCACCCAGAAGACACTGAACACCGGGGAGCTGTTTTTT. Residues: CASTQKTLNTGELFF.

This chain connects TRBV7-9 to TRBJ1-2, with D tentatively TRBD1 (5 bases). This CDR3 is 15 amino acids long. Trimming took off 0 bases at V and 2 bases at J, with 10 bases between the two ends. CDR1 is SEHNR, CDR2 FQNEAQ, per germline (reference sequence). This CDR3 reads CASSLAQAGNYGYTF. The CDR3 region has the DNA TGTGCCAGCAGCTTAGCGCAAGCAGGGAACTATGGCTACACCTTC.